Sequencing of this TCR beta chain was carried out in a study of T-cell reconstitution after alpha-beta-depleted transplantation in children. Study findings and constraints: Diversity and T-cell counts at one year after transplant derived mostly from new T cells. Day-60 TCRbeta diversity that was high in some patients was derived from surviving recipient T cells and thymic progenitors. Reportedly, alpha-beta T cells present about two months post-transplant originated from several hundred expanded clones of graft origin.

The library targeted TCRbeta and was prepared with unique molecular identifiers. Each CDR3 protein gets one entry after TCRdb re-called the PCR reads with MiXCR. The top ten clones hold roughly 4.8% of a sample with 700,000 to 950,000 distinct CDR3 sequences, roughly 15% of them seen once. This clonotype was seen a few times. Its antigen is currently unknown. The V segment lost 6 bases and the J segment 3 bases; nucleotides outside the gene matches: 14. In germline, CDR1 is MNHEY, CDR2 SVGEGT. This CDR3 is built from 16 residues. The rearrangement uses TRBV6-2 or TRBV6-3 and TRBJ2-7; 7 bases align to TRBD2. The sample consisted of PBMCs, mostly from graft donor cells, taken 360 days after TCRalphabeta/CD19-depleted stem cell transplant. This sequence originates from a male patient between 5 and 17 years old who had a stem cell transplant for acute lymphoblastic leukemia, so the T cells may come from the graft donor. The CDR3 region has the DNA TGTGCCAGCAGCACGGGGGGAGCGGGAAATCTCTACGAGCAGTACTTC. Translating it yields CASSTGGAGNLYEQYF.